This is a list of T cell receptor beta chains from one sample in a study of blood T cell repertoires in COVID-19. TCRdb's table, derived via immunoSEQ multiplex PCR, lists solely in-frame clones and lacks some. Among some 120,000 clones listed, under 90% were seen once. Sequenced: peripheral blood. Receptors originate from a man aged 60 to 69 with acute or convalescent COVID-19. Each CDR3 is given with its conserved first and last residue. The order of the fields is D gene, J gene, clone size, V gene, CDR3 protein, CDR3 DNA. The D gene is left open where the match is weak. The size of a clone is reported for some rows only, either as once, few or many, or as a class for expanded clones.

D: TRBD2; J: TRBJ2-7; size: NA; V: TRBV7-2; CDR3: CASSRSGSTYEQYF; DNA: TGTGCCAGCAGCCGTAGCGGGAGTACGTACGAGCAGTACTTC
D: NA; J: TRBJ2-1; size: NA; V: TRBV7-9; CDR3: CASSLALLHNEQFF; DNA: TGTGCCAGCAGCTTAGCACTACTCCACAATGAGCAGTTCTTC
D: NA; J: TRBJ2-2; size: NA; V: TRBV19; CDR3: CASSPQGAGELFF; DNA: TGTGCCAGTAGTCCACAGGGTGCCGGGGAGCTGTTTTTT
D: NA; J: TRBJ2-5; size: NA; V: TRBV6-5; CDR3: CASGQGLQETQYF; DNA: TGTGCCAGCGGGCAGGGGCTACAAGAGACCCAGTACTTC
D: TRBD2; J: TRBJ2-2; size: once; V: TRBV9; CDR3: CASSPRTSAGELFF; DNA: TGTGCCAGCAGCCCCCGGACTAGCGCCGGGGAGCTGTTTTTT
D: TRBD2; J: TRBJ2-1; size: once; V: TRBV6-2/TRBV6-3; CDR3: CASSYREGLSNEQFF; DNA: TGTGCCAGCAGTTACCGGGAGGGCCTCTCCAATGAGCAGTTCTTC
D: NA; J: TRBJ1-2; size: many; V: TRBV19; CDR3: CASSLARFRSRAGGYTF; DNA: TGTGCCAGTAGCCTCGCTCGCTTCCGATCGCGGGCAGGTGGCTACACCTTC
D: NA; J: TRBJ2-7; size: NA; V: TRBV19; CDR3: CASSREGRAGNEQYF; DNA: TGTGCCAGTAGTAGGGAAGGCAGGGCAGGGAACGAGCAGTACTTC
D: NA; J: TRBJ1-6; size: NA; V: TRBV28; CDR3: CASSFIHSPLHF; DNA: TGTGCCAGCAGCTTTATCCATTCACCCCTCCACTTT
D: TRBD2; J: TRBJ2-7; size: once; V: TRBV27; CDR3: CASKLGLAEIYEQYF; DNA: TGTGCCAGCAAATTGGGACTAGCGGAGATCTACGAGCAGTACTTC
D: TRBD1; J: TRBJ1-6; size: NA; V: TRBV19; CDR3: CASSPSGTGGYSPLHF; DNA: TGTGCCAGTAGTCCTTCCGGGACAGGGGGATATTCACCCCTCCACTTT
D: NA; J: TRBJ2-1; size: NA; V: TRBV27; CDR3: CASSIPGPFNNEQFF; DNA: TGTGCCAGCAGTATACCGGGTCCTTTTAACAATGAGCAGTTCTTC
D: NA; J: TRBJ2-1; size: NA; V: TRBV9; CDR3: CASSAGGLGQFF; DNA: TGTGCCAGCAGCGCCGGGGGTCTAGGGCAGTTCTTC
D: TRBD1; J: TRBJ2-7; size: NA; V: TRBV27; CDR3: CASSRSGTVSYEQYF; DNA: TGTGCCAGCAGCCGATCCGGGACAGTCTCCTACGAGCAGTACTTC
D: TRBD1; J: TRBJ1-2; size: NA; V: TRBV9; CDR3: CASSMGLGTGPVSYGYTF; DNA: TGTGCCAGCAGCATGGGGTTGGGGACAGGGCCCGTTTCCTATGGCTACACCTTC
D: NA; J: TRBJ2-2; size: NA; V: TRBV7-2; CDR3: CASSLATGELFF; DNA: TGTGCCAGCAGCTTGGCTACCGGGGAGCTGTTTTTT
D: NA; J: TRBJ2-1; size: NA; V: TRBV9; CDR3: CASSPVIAAAEEQFF; DNA: TGTGCCAGCAGCCCCGTGATTGCGGCGGCAGAGGAGCAGTTCTTC
D: NA; J: TRBJ2-7; size: NA; V: TRBV3-1/TRBV3-2; CDR3: CASSQGSAGSYSYEQYF; DNA: TGTGCCAGCAGCCAAGGGTCGGCCGGGTCCTACTCCTACGAGCAGTACTTC
D: NA; J: TRBJ2-1; size: NA; V: TRBV5-1; CDR3: CASSWTRGPNEQFF; DNA: TGCGCCAGCAGCTGGACCAGGGGCCCAAATGAGCAGTTCTTC
D: NA; J: TRBJ2-7; size: once; V: TRBV28; CDR3: CASKRGGPTYEQYF; DNA: TGTGCCAGTAAGCGAGGGGGACCTACCTACGAGCAGTACTTC
D: NA; J: TRBJ2-2; size: NA; V: TRBV7-3; CDR3: CASSPWAGRNTGELFF; DNA: TGTGCCAGCAGCCCATGGGCGGGCAGGAACACCGGGGAGCTGTTTTTT
D: NA; J: TRBJ1-6; size: few; V: TRBV28; CDR3: CASSPDSSYNSPLHF; DNA: TGTGCCAGCAGTCCCGACAGCTCCTATAATTCACCCCTCCACTTT
D: NA; J: TRBJ1-1; size: NA; V: TRBV19; CDR3: CASNPGQKNTEAFF; DNA: TGTGCCAGTAACCCAGGACAGAAGAACACTGAAGCTTTCTTT
D: NA; J: TRBJ2-1; size: NA; V: TRBV9; CDR3: CASSEPGDEQFF; DNA: TGTGCCAGCAGTGAGCCGGGGGATGAGCAGTTCTTC
D: NA; J: TRBJ2-1; size: NA; V: TRBV28; CDR3: CASSLEDEQFF; DNA: TGTGCCAGCAGTTTAGAGGATGAGCAGTTCTTC
D: TRBD2; J: TRBJ2-2; size: NA; V: TRBV10-3; CDR3: CANSQREGGELFF; DNA: TGTGCCAACTCCCAGAGGGAGGGCGGGGAGCTGTTTTTT
D: TRBD2; J: TRBJ2-7; size: once; V: TRBV7-2; CDR3: CASSYDGTSGYEQYF; DNA: TGTGCCAGCAGCTATGACGGGACTAGCGGCTACGAGCAGTACTTC
D: TRBD2; J: TRBJ2-1; size: NA; V: TRBV19; CDR3: CASSTGLVNEQFF; DNA: TGTGCCAGTAGTACGGGACTAGTCAATGAGCAGTTCTTC
D: NA; J: TRBJ1-4; size: NA; V: TRBV13; CDR3: CASSLGRYNEKLFF; DNA: TGTGCCAGCAGCTTAGGCCGCTATAATGAAAAACTGTTTTTT
D: TRBD2; J: TRBJ2-2; size: once; V: TRBV4-2; CDR3: CASSPSGPGLAGGRGTGELFF; DNA: TGTGCCAGCAGCCCATCTGGTCCAGGACTAGCGGGAGGCCGAGGCACCGGGGAGCTGTTTTTT
D: NA; J: TRBJ2-5; size: NA; V: TRBV12-3/TRBV12-4; CDR3: CASSFSQETQYF; DNA: TGTGCCAGCAGTTTCAGTCAAGAGACCCAGTACTTC
D: NA; J: TRBJ2-3; size: once; V: TRBV9; CDR3: CASSLGGQSTDTQYF; DNA: TGTGCCAGCAGCTTGGGGGGGCAGTCCACAGATACGCAGTATTTT
D: NA; J: TRBJ2-2; size: NA; V: TRBV29-1; CDR3: CSVPNSGGELFF; DNA: TGCAGCGTCCCCAACTCGGGCGGGGAGCTGTTTTTT
D: TRBD1; J: TRBJ2-5; size: NA; V: TRBV15; CDR3: CATSIDRGETQYF; DNA: TGTGCCACCAGCATCGACAGGGGGGAGACCCAGTACTTC
D: NA; J: TRBJ2-2; size: NA; V: TRBV14; CDR3: CASSQAGWTGELFF; DNA: TGTGCCAGCAGCCAGGCAGGGTGGACCGGGGAGCTGTTTTTT
D: TRBD2; J: TRBJ2-1; size: NA; V: TRBV5-4; CDR3: CASSPDGRAEYEQFF; DNA: TGTGCCAGCAGCCCAGACGGGAGGGCCGAGTATGAGCAGTTCTTC
D: TRBD1; J: TRBJ1-1; size: NA; V: TRBV10-3; CDR3: CAISEPNLQGIRLGAFF; DNA: TGTGCCATCAGTGAGCCGAATCTACAGGGGATCCGCCTAGGGGCTTTCTTT